This TCR beta chain comes out of a study of OX40 agonist ivuxolimab in advanced cancers. Study results and limitations: Relatively little clonal expansion, among the lowest observed, appeared in partial responders at 0.1-3.0 mg/kg.

The repertoire was sequenced with immunoSEQ multiplex PCR; TCRdb's copy has only in-frame clones and lacks some. The table has 45,000 to 60,000 clones, 79% seen once. CDR3 length: 12 amino acids. V lost 1 base, J lost 4 bases, and 4 bases lay in between. CDR1 is LNHDA, CDR2 SQIVND, per germline (reference sequence). On this clone itself: No antigen is known for it.

Sequencing used CD4+ or CD8+ T cells sorted from blood, obtained in a trial of the OX40 agonist ivuxolimab. This receptor was taken from an adult with an advanced solid tumor such as melanoma, head and neck, liver or kidney cancer. The chain joins TRBV19 to TRBJ2-5; D gene ambiguous. The CDR3 is CASSIAGETQYF. CDR3 nucleotide sequence: TGTGCCAGTAGTATAGCTGGAGAGACCCAGTACTTC.